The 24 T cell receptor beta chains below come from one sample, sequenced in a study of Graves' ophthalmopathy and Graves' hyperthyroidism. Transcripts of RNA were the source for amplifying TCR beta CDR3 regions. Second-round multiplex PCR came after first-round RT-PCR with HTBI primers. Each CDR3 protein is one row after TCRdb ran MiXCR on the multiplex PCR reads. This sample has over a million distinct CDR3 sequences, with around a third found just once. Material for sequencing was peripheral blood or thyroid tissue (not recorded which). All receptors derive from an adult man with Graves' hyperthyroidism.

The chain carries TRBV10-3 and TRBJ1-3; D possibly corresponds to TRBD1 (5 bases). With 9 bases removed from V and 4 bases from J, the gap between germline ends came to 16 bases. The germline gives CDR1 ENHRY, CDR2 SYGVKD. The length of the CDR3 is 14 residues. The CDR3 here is CAIRAGGDGNTIYF. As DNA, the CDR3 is TGTGCCATTCGAGCGGGGGGAGACGGAAACACCATATATTTT.

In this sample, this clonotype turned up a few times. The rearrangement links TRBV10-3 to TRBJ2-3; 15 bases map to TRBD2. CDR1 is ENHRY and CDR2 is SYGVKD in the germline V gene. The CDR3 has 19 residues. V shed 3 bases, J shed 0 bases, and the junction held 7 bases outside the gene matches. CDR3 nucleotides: TGTGCCATCAGTGAACGCGGACTAGCGGGAGGGGGAAGCACAGATACGCAGTATTTT. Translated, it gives CAISERGLAGGGSTDTQYF.

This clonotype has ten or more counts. CDR3: CASTSGRSSGNTIYF. The CDR3 DNA reads as TGTGCCAGCACCTCAGGGCGGAGCTCTGGAAACACCATATATTTT. V usage is TRBV4-2 and J usage is TRBJ1-3; possible D gene TRBD1, 5 bases. V was clipped by 7 bases and J by 0 bases, with 13 bases between them. CDR1 and CDR2 (germline): LGHNA, YNFKEQ. The CDR3 runs 15 residues.

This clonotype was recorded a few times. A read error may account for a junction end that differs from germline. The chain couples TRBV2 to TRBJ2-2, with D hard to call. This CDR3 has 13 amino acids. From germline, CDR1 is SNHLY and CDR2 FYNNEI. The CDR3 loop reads CATSDSYPGELFF. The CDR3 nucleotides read TGTGCCACCAGTGATTCCTATCCCGGGGAGCTGTTTTTT.

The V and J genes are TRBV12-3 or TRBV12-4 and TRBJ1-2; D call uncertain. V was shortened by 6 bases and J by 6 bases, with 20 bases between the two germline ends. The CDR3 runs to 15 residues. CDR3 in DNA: TGTGCCAGCAGATCCTCTCGGGCCCCAGGACATGGCTACACCTTC. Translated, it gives CASRSSRAPGHGYTF.

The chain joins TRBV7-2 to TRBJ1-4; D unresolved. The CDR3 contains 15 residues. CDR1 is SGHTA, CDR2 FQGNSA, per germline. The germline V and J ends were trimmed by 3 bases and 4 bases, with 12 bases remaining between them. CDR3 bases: TGTGCCAGCAGCTTGAGGGTTGTGCGTAATGAAAAACTGTTTTTT. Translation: CASSLRVVRNEKLFF.

The CDR3 DNA reads TGCAGTGCCCAATTGGCAGGGGGCCCCTACGAGCAGTACTTC. Translated, it gives CSAQLAGGPYEQYF. This rearrangement joins TRBV20-1 to TRBJ2-7; 8 bases are a match to TRBD1. After removal of 6 bases from V and 2 bases from J, the junction contained 9 bases not matched to a gene. Germline V gives CDR1 DFQATT, CDR2 SNEGSKA (reference sequence). This CDR3 contains 14 residues.

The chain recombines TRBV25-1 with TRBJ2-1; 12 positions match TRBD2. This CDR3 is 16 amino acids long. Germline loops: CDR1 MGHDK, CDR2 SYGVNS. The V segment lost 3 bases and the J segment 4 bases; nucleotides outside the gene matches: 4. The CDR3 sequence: CASSETSGRKYNEQFF. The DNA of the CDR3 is TGTGCCAGCAGTGAGACTAGCGGGAGAAAATACAATGAGCAGTTCTTC.

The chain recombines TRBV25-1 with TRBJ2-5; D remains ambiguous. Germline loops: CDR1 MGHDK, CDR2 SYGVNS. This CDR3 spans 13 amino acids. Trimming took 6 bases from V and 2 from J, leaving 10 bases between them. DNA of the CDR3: TGTGCCAGCAGCCAAACACGACAAGAGACCCAGTACTTC. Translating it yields CASSQTRQETQYF.

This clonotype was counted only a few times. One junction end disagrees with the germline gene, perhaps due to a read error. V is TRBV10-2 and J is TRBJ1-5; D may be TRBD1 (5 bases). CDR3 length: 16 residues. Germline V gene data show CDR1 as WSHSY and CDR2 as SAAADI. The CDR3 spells CASSERRQDINQPQHF. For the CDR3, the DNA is TGTGCCAGCAGTGAACGGCGGCAGGACATCAATCAGCCCCAGCATTTT.

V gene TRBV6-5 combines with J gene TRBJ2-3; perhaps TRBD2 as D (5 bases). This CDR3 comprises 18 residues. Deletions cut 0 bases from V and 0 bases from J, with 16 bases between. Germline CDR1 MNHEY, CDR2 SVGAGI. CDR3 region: CASSYSPVEEKSTDTQYF. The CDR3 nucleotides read TGTGCCAGCAGTTACTCCCCGGTGGAGGAGAAAAGCACAGATACGCAGTATTTT.

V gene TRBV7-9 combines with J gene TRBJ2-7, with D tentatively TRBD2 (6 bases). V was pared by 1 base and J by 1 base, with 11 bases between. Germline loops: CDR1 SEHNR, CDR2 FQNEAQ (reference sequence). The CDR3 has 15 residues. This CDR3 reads CASSLEGGMSYEQYF. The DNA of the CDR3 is TGTGCCAGCAGCTTAGAAGGCGGGATGTCCTACGAGCAGTACTTC.

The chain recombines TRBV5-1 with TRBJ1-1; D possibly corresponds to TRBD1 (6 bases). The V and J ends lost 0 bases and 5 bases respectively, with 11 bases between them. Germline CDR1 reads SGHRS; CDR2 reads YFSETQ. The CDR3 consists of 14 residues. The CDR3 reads CASSLENRETEAFF. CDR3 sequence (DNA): TGCGCCAGCAGCTTGGAGAACAGGGAGACTGAAGCTTTCTTT.

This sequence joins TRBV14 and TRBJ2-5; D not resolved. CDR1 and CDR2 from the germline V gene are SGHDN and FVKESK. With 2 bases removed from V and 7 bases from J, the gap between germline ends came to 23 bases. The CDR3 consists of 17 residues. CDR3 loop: CASSQRHFGDPLRTQYF. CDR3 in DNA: TGTGCCAGCAGCCAACGCCACTTCGGAGACCCGTTGAGGACCCAGTACTTC.

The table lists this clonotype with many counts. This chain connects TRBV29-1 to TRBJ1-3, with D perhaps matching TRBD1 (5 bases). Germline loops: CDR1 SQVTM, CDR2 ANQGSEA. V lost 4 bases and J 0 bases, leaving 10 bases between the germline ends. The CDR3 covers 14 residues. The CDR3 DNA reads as TGCAGCGTTGTGGAGGGGAGCTCTGGAAACACCATATATTTT. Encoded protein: CSVVEGSSGNTIYF.

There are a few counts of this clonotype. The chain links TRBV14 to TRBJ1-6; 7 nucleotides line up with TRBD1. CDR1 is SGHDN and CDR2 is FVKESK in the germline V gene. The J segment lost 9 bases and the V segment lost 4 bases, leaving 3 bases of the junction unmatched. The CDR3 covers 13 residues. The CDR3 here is CASSLRTGSPLHF. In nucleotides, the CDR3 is TGTGCCAGCAGCCTTAGGACAGGTTCACCCCTCCACTTT.

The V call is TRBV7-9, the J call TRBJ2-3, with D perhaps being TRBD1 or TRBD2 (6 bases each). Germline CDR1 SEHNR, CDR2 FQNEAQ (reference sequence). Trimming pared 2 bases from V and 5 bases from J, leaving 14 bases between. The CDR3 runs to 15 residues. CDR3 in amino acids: CASSLNPGALDTQYF. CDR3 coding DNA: TGTGCCAGCAGCTTAAATCCGGGGGCTTTAGATACGCAGTATTTT.

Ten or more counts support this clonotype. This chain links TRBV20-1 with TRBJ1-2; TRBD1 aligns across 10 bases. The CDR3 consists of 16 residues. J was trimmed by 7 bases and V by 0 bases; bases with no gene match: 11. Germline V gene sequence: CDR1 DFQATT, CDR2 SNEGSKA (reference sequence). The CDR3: CSARDTPRQGAGGYTF. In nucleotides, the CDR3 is TGCAGTGCTAGAGACACACCTAGACAGGGGGCGGGTGGCTACACCTTC.

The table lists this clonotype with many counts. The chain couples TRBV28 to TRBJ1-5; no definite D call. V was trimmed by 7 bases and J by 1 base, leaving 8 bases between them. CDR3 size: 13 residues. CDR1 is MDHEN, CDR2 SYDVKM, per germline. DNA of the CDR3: TGTGCCAGCACGACGGGGAGCAATCAGCCCCAGCATTTT. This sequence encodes CASTTGSNQPQHF.

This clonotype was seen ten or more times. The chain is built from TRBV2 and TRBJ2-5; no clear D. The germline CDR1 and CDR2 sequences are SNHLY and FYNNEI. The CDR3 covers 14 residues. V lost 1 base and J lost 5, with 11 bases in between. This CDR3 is CASSEGWQWETQYF. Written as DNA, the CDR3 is TGTGCCAGCAGTGAAGGGTGGCAGTGGGAGACCCAGTACTTC.

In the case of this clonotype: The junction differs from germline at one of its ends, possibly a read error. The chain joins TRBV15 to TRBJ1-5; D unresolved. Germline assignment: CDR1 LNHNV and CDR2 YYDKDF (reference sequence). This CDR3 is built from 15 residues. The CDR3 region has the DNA TGTGCCACCGGCAGAGGGCGGGTGCAACATCGGCCCCAGCATTTT. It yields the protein CATGRGRVQHRPQHF.

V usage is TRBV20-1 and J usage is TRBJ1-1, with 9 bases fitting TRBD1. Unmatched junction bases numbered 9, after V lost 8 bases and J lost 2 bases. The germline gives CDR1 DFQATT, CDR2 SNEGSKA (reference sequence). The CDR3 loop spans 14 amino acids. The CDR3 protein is CSSISGQGNTEAFF. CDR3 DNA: TGCAGTAGTATATCGGGACAGGGAAACACTGAAGCTTTCTTT.

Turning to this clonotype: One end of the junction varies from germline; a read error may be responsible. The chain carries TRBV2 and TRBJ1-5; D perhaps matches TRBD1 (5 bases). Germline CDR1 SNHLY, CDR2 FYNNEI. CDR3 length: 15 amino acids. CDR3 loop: CASSAGYPGDQPQHF. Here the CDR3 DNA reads TGCGCCAGCAGTGCTGGATACCCGGGGGATCAGCCCCAGCATTTT.

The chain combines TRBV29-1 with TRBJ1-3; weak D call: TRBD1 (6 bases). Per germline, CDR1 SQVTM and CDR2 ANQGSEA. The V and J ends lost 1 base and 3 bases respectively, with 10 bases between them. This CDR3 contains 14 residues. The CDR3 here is CSVEGDISGNTIYF. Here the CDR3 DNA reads TGCAGCGTTGAAGGGGACATTAGTGGAAACACCATATATTTT.